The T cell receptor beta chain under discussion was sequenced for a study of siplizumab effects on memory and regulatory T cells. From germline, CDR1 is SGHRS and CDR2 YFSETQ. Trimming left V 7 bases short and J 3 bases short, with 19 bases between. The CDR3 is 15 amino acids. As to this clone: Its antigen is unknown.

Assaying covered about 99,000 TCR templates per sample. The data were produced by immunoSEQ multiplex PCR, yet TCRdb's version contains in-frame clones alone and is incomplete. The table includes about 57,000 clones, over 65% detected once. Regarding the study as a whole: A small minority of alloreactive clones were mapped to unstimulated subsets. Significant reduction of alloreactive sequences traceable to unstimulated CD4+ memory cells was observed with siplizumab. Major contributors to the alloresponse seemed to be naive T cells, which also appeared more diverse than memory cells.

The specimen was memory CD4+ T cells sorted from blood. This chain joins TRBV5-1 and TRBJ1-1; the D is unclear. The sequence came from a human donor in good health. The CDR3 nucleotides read TGCGCCAGCCTTGCAGGAGGTAGGGAACACACTGAAGCTTTCTTT. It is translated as CASLAGGREHTEAFF.